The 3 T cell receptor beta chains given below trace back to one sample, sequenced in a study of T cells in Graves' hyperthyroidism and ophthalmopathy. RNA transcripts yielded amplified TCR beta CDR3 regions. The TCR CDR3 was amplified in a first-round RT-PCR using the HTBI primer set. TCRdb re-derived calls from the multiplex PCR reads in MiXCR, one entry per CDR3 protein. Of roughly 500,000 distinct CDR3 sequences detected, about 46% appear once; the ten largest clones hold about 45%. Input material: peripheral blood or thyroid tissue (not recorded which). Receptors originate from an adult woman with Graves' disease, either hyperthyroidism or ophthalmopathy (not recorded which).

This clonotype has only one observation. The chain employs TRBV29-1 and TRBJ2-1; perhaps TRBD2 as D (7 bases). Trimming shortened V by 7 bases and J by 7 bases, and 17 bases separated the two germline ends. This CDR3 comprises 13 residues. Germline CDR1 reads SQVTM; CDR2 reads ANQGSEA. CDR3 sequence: CSARGANRNEQFF. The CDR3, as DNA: TGCAGCGCTCGGGGGGCTAACCGGAATGAGCAGTTCTTC.

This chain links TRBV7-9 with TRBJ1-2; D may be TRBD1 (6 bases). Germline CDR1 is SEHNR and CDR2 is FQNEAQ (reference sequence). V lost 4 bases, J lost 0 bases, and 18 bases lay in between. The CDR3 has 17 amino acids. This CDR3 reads CASSSDGGSRTNYGYTF. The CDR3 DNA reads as TGTGCCAGCAGCTCTGACGGGGGCAGCCGCACTAACTATGGCTACACCTTC.

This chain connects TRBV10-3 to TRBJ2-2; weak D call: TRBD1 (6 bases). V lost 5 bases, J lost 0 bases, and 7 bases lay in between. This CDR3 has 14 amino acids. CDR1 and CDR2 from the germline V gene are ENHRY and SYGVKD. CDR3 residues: CAISRDTNTGELFF. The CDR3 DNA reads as TGTGCCATCAGTCGGGACACGAACACCGGGGAGCTGTTTTTT.